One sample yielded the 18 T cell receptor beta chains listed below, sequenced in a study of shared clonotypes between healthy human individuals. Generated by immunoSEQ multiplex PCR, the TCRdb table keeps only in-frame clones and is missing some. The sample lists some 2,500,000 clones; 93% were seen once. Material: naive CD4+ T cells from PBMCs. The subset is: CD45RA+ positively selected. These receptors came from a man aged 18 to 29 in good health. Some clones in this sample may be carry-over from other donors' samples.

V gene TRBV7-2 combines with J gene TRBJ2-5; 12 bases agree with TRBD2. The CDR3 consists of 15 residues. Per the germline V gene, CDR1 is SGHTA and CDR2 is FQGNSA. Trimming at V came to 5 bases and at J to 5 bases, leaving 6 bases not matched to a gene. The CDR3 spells CASSLTSGGGETQYF. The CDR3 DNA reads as TGTGCCAGCAGCCTGACTAGCGGGGGCGGGGAGACCCAGTACTTC.

The CDR3 bases are TGTGCCAGTACCCCCCGGGGGAACACTGAAGCTTTCTTT. Amino acids: CASTPRGNTEAFF. The rearrangement uses TRBV19 and TRBJ1-1; no clear D gene. Germline CDR1 LNHDA, CDR2 SQIVND (reference sequence). The ends were cut back, 7 bases at V and 1 base at J, with 10 bases in the middle. The CDR3 length is 13 residues.

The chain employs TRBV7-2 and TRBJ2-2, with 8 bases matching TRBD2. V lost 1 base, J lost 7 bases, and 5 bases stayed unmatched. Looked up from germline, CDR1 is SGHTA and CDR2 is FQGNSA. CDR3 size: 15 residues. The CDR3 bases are TGTGCCAGCAGCTTAGTAAGCGGGAGACGCGGGGAGCTGTTTTTT. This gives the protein CASSLVSGRRGELFF.

The DNA of the CDR3 is TGTGCCAGCAGTTTACTTCGGGATAAAGCTTTCTTT. Translated: CASSLLRDKAFF. This chain joins TRBV28 and TRBJ1-1, with D uncertain. CDR1 MDHEN and CDR2 SYDVKM come from the germline V gene. V was shortened by 2 bases and J by 9 bases, with 10 bases between the two germline ends. This CDR3 region has 12 residues.

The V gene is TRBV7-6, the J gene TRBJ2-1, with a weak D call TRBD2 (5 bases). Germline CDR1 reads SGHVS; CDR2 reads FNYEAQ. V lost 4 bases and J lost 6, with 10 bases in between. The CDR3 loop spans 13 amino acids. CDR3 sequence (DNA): TGTGCCAGCAGCTCACTAGTTCCCAATGAGCAGTTCTTC. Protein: CASSSLVPNEQFF.

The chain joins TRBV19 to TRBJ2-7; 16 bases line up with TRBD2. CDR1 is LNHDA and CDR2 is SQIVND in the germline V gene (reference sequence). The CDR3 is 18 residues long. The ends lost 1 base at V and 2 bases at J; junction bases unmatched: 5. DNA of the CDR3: TGTGCCAGTAGTATAGCGGGACTAGCGGGAGGGCAGACCTACGAGCAGTACTTC. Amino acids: CASSIAGLAGGQTYEQYF.

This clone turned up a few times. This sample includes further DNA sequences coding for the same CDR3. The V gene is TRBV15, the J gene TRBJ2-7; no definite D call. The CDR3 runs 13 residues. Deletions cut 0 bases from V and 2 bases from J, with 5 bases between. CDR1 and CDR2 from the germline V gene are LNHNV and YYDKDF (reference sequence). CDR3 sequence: CATSRDLPYEQYF. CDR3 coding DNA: TGTGCCACCAGCAGAGATTTGCCCTACGAGCAGTACTTC.

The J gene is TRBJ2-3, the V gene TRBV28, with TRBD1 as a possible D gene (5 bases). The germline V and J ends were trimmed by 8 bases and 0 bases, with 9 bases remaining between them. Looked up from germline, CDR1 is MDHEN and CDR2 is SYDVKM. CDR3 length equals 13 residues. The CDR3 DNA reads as TGTGCCAGCGAAGGGGATAGCACAGATACGCAGTATTTT. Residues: CASEGDSTDTQYF.

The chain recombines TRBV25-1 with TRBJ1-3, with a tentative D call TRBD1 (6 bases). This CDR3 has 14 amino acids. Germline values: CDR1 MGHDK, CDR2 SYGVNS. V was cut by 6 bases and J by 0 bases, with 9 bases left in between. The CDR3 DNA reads TGTGCCAGCAGCCTACAGGGCTCTGGAAACACCATATATTTT. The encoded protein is CASSLQGSGNTIYF.

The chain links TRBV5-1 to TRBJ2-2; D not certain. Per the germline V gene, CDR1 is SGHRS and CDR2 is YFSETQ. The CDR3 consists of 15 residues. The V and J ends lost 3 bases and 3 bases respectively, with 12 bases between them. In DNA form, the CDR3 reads TGCGCCAGCAGCTGGATCGTCTTAGACACCGGGGAGCTGTTTTTT. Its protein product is CASSWIVLDTGELFF.

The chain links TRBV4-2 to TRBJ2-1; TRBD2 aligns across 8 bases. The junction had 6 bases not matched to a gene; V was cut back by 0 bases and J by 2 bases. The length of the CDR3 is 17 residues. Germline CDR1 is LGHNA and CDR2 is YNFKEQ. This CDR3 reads CASSQDRTSGTYNEQFF. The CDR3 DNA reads TGTGCCAGCAGCCAAGATCGAACTAGCGGCACCTACAATGAGCAGTTCTTC.

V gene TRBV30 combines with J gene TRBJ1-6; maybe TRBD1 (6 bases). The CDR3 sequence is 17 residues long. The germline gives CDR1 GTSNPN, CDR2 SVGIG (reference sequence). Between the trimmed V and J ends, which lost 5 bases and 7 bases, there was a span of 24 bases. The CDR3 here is CAWDGSRTADKNSPLHF. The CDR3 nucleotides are TGTGCCTGGGATGGTTCCCGGACAGCCGATAAAAATTCACCCCTCCACTTT.

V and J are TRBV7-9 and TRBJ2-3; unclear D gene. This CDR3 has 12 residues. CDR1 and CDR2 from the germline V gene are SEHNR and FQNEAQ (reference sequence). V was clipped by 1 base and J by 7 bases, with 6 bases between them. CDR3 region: CASSLDVNTQYF. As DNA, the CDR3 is TGTGCCAGCAGCTTAGATGTAAATACGCAGTATTTT.

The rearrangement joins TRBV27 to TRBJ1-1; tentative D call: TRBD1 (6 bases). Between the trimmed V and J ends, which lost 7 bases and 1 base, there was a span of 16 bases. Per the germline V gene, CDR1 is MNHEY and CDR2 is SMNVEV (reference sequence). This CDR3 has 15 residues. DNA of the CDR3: TGTGCCAGCAAGCCGAATGGGGGGGCGAACACTGAAGCTTTCTTT. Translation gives CASKPNGGANTEAFF.

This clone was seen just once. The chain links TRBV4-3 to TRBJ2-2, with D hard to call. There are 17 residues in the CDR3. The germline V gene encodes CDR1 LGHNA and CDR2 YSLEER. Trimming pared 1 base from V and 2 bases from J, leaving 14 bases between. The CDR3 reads CASSQVHGSLNTGELFF. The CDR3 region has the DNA TGCGCCAGCAGCCAAGTTCACGGTTCTCTCAACACCGGGGAGCTGTTTTTT.

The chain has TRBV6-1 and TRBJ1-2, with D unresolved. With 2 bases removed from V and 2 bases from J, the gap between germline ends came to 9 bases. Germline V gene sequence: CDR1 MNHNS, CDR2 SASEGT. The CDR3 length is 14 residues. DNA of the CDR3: TGTGCCAGCAGTGAAACGCTGCCCAACTATGGCTACACCTTC. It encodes CASSETLPNYGYTF.

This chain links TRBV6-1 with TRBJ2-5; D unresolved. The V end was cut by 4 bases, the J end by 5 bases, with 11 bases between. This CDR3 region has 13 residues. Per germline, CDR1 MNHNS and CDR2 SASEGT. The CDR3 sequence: CASSGPSWETQYF. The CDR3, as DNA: TGTGCCAGCAGTGGACCGTCCTGGGAGACCCAGTACTTC.

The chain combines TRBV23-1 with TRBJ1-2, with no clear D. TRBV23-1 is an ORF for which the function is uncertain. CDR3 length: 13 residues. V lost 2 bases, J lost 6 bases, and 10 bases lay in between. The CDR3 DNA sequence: TGCGCCAGCAGTCAAATGTGGAGAGATGGCTACACCTTC. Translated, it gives CASSQMWRDGYTF.